The next 17 T cell receptor beta chains were all read from a single sample in a study of vaccination and CD4 T cells after COVID-19. CD4+ T cells that had been cultured provided DNA sequenced with the Oncomine TCR Beta short-read assay. TCRdb reprocessed the PCR reads via MiXCR and lists one record per CDR3 protein. The sample has about 8,900 distinct CDR3 sequences; under 65% are singletons. These receptors have no known antigen. Stated treatment: approximately 11-day PBMC culture with coronavirus spike peptide pools or control peptides (ViraFEST assay). Specimen: CD4+ T cells from blood, cultured in vitro. The receptors were gathered from a human donor who had recovered from COVID-19.

The chain has TRBV10-1 and TRBJ2-3; TRBD2 is a possible D gene (6 bases). V was shortened by 0 bases and J by 6 bases, with 10 bases between the two germline ends. The CDR3 totals 14 residues. Germline CDR1 is WNHNN and CDR2 is SYGVQD (reference sequence). The CDR3 protein is CASSESPSGDTQYF. The CDR3 nucleotides read TGCGCCAGCAGTGAGTCACCCAGCGGGGATACGCAGTATTTT.

This clonotype has just a few counts. This chain uses TRBV20-1 with TRBJ2-2; tentative D call: TRBD2 (5 bases). V lost 5 bases and J lost 1, with 5 bases in between. This CDR3 region has 12 residues. Germline loops: CDR1 DFQATT, CDR2 SNEGSKA (reference sequence). For the CDR3, the DNA is TGCAGTGCTGGAGGGAACACCGGGGAGCTGTTTTTT. Translating gives CSAGGNTGELFF.

The rearrangement joins TRBV27 to TRBJ2-1; D remains unclear. This CDR3 comprises 15 residues. From germline, CDR1 is MNHEY and CDR2 SMNVEV (reference sequence). V dropped 7 bases and J dropped 4 bases, with 17 bases sitting between them. CDR3 nucleotide sequence: TGTGCCAGCACCAATCCCGGGTCTCCGTACAATGAGCAGTTCTTC. Translating gives CASTNPGSPYNEQFF.

This rearrangement joins TRBV20-1 to TRBJ2-5, with D uncertain. Germline-derived CDR1 and CDR2 are DFQATT and SNEGSKA (reference sequence). V shed 0 bases and J shed 2 bases, with 10 bases lying between them. The CDR3 has 14 residues. The DNA for the CDR3 is TGCAGTGCTAGAGATGGTACGGTACAAGAGACCCAGTACTTC. This encodes CSARDGTVQETQYF.

J is TRBJ1-3 and V is TRBV12-3 or TRBV12-4; no clear D. V dropped 5 bases and J dropped 4 bases, with 6 bases sitting between them. The CDR3 sequence is 12 residues long. The CDR3 nucleotides read TGTGCCAGCAGTCAAAGAGGAAACACCATATATTTT. This sequence encodes CASSQRGNTIYF.

This rearrangement joins TRBV28 to TRBJ1-2, with 10 bases identical to TRBD1. In germline, CDR1 is MDHEN, CDR2 SYDVKM. V lost 6 bases and J lost 2; bases outside the gene matches: 6. CDR3 size: 15 residues. The CDR3 sequence is CASRNEGQGNYGYTF. CDR3 coding DNA: TGTGCCAGCAGAAACGAGGGACAGGGGAACTATGGCTACACCTTC.

The chain links TRBV25-1 to TRBJ2-1, with TRBD2 matching over 8 bases. Germline V gives CDR1 MGHDK, CDR2 SYGVNS. V was clipped by 8 bases and J by 2 bases; unmatched bases: 8. This CDR3 has 15 residues. The CDR3 sequence is CASAGGAGTYNEQFF. CDR3 nucleotide sequence: TGTGCCAGCGCCGGGGGGGCAGGCACCTACAATGAGCAGTTCTTC.

The chain recombines TRBV30 with TRBJ1-6; D gene uncertain. The V and J ends lost 3 bases and 5 bases respectively, with 8 bases between them. CDR1 is GTSNPN and CDR2 is SVGIG in the germline V gene (reference sequence). This CDR3 comprises 13 residues. The CDR3 nucleotides read TGTGCCTGGAGGAAGACGGATAATTCACCCCTCCACTTT. As protein: CAWRKTDNSPLHF.

In its sample, this clonotype was seen a few times. The genes are TRBV7-8 and TRBJ2-3, with unresolved D. V was trimmed by 5 bases and J by 0 bases, leaving 9 bases between them. CDR1 and CDR2 (germline): SGHVS, FQNEAQ. The CDR3 loop spans 14 amino acids. This chain's CDR3 is CASSVGSSTDTQYF. In nucleotides, the CDR3 is TGTGCCAGCAGCGTCGGATCCAGCACAGATACGCAGTATTTT.

This clonotype was detected a few times. J is TRBJ2-7 and V is TRBV6-1; 9 bases agree with TRBD1. The germline CDR1 and CDR2 sequences are MNHNS and SASEGT. Unmatched junction bases numbered 6, after V lost 6 bases and J lost 3 bases. This CDR3 is built from 14 residues. The DNA for the CDR3 is TGTGCCAGCAGGGAGGGGGACAGGGACTACGAGCAGTACTTC. The encoded protein is CASREGDRDYEQYF.

J is TRBJ2-3 and V is TRBV7-2; D unresolved. The CDR3 covers 13 residues. Trimming shortened V by 1 base and J by 6 bases, and 8 bases separated the two germline ends. Germline V gives CDR1 SGHTA, CDR2 FQGNSA. The CDR3 region is CASSLERDDTQYF. As DNA, the CDR3 is TGTGCCAGCAGCTTAGAACGAGACGATACGCAGTATTTT.

This clonotype was found a few times. V usage is TRBV7-9 and J usage is TRBJ2-7; TRBD2 agrees at 7 bases. J was trimmed by 3 bases and V by 5 bases; bases with no gene match: 7. The CDR3 is 14 residues long. The germline gives CDR1 SEHNR, CDR2 FQNEAQ (reference sequence). CDR3 DNA sequence: TGTGCCAGCAGCCCTTGGACTAGTGGCTACGAGCAGTACTTC. Protein sequence: CASSPWTSGYEQYF.

Within the sample, this clonotype is hyperexpanded. This chain uses TRBV27 with TRBJ2-7; D may be TRBD1 or TRBD2 (5 bases each). The CDR3 has 14 amino acids. CDR1 and CDR2 (germline): MNHEY, SMNVEV (reference sequence). V was shortened by 9 bases and J by 0 bases, with 15 bases between the two germline ends. The CDR3: CASMSGRSSYEQYF. The DNA of the CDR3 is TGTGCCAGTATGTCGGGACGCTCCTCCTACGAGCAGTACTTC.

The rearrangement uses TRBV20-1 and TRBJ2-5, with D possibly matching TRBD2 (6 bases). CDR1 and CDR2 (germline): DFQATT, SNEGSKA (reference sequence). Trimming took 0 bases from V and 5 from J, leaving 16 bases between them. This CDR3 is built from 15 residues. This CDR3 is CSARDLTRERETQYF. Written as DNA, the CDR3 is TGCAGTGCTAGAGACCTGACTAGGGAGCGTGAGACCCAGTACTTC.

The J gene is TRBJ2-7, the V gene TRBV20-1; D is undetermined. The CDR3 runs to 10 residues. Per the germline V gene, CDR1 is DFQATT and CDR2 is SNEGSKA (reference sequence). With 5 bases removed from V and 9 bases from J, the gap between germline ends came to 11 bases. CDR3: CSAVSSRQYF. The CDR3 DNA follows: TGCAGTGCTGTTAGCAGCAGGCAGTACTTC.

The chain uses TRBV27 and TRBJ2-5, with D maybe TRBD1 (6 bases). V lost 6 bases and J 2 bases, leaving 16 bases between the germline ends. In germline, CDR1 is MNHEY, CDR2 SMNVEV (reference sequence). The CDR3 length is 15 residues. DNA of the CDR3: TGTGCCAGCAGCCTAGGCGGACAGAGTCAAGAGACCCAGTACTTC. Amino acids: CASSLGGQSQETQYF.

The count of this clonotype is one. The chain links TRBV20-1 to TRBJ1-4; TRBD1 agrees at 9 bases. Germline CDR1 is DFQATT and CDR2 is SNEGSKA (reference sequence). V lost 6 bases, J lost 5 bases, and 4 bases stayed unmatched. The length of the CDR3 is 13 residues. The CDR3 bases are TGCAGTGCGGCCGGGACAGGGAATGAAAAACTGTTTTTT. Translation: CSAAGTGNEKLFF.